The next 7 T cell receptor beta chains were all read from a single sample in a study of shared clonotypes between healthy human individuals. The method was immunoSEQ multiplex PCR; TCRdb's version includes in-frame clones alone and lacks a portion of them. The table shows 950,000 to 1,100,000 clones, with more than 65% occurring only once. The sequenced sample was memory CD4+ T cells sorted from blood. The sample's subset: CD45RA-negative fraction. These receptors were collected from a man younger than 30 in good health.

This clone appeared once. The chain uses TRBV30 and TRBJ2-5, with a possible D match to TRBD2 (5 bases). The germline V gene has CDR1 GTSNPN and CDR2 SVGIG (reference sequence). The CDR3 length is 11 residues. Trimming removed 3 bases from V and 4 bases from J, with 6 bases in between. The CDR3 DNA reads TGTGCCTGGAGACTAGGAGAGACCCAGTACTTC. Protein product: CAWRLGETQYF. Together with reference TRBV30 and TRBJ2-5, the CDR3 gives the full variable domain: SQTIHQWPATLVQPVGSPLSLECTVEGTSNPNLYWYRQAAGRGLQLLFYSVGIGQISSEVPQNLSASRPQDRQFILSSKKLLLSDSGFYLCAWRLGETQYFGPGTRLLVL.

Comment on this clone: Different DNA sequences within this sample yield the same CDR3. This chain connects TRBV5-1 to TRBJ2-2; 9 bases are shared with TRBD2. Losses at the gene ends were 0 bases for V and 0 bases for J; bases not matched to a gene: 0. This CDR3 is built from 16 residues. Germline V gives CDR1 SGHRS, CDR2 YFSETQ. As DNA, the CDR3 is TGCGCCAGCAGCTTGGGGACTAGCGCGAACACCGGGGAGCTGTTTTTT. It codes for CASSLGTSANTGELFF.

This chain connects TRBV5-1 to TRBJ2-6; no clear D gene. CDR3 length equals 16 residues. Germline V gene data show CDR1 as SGHRS and CDR2 as YFSETQ. V lost 0 bases, J lost 0 bases, and 7 bases lay in between. CDR3 residues: CASSLAAASGANVLTF. CDR3 in DNA: TGCGCCAGCAGCTTGGCCGCGGCCTCTGGGGCCAACGTCCTGACTTTC.

The genes are TRBV2 and TRBJ1-5; D remains ambiguous. Trimming stripped 4 bases from V and 4 bases from J, with 8 bases between. CDR3 length: 13 residues. Per germline, CDR1 SNHLY and CDR2 FYNNEI. CDR3 nucleotides: TGTGCCAGCAGTGGCGCAGTTAATCAGCCCCAGCATTTT. Its protein is CASSGAVNQPQHF.

Only a few counts were recorded for this clone. The rearrangement links TRBV7-6 to TRBJ1-1; TRBD1 matches 8 bases. V shed 5 bases and J 1 base; nucleotides not matched to a gene: 6. This CDR3 is built from 15 residues. The germline V gene encodes CDR1 SGHVS and CDR2 FNYEAQ. CDR3 loop: CASSALQGGNTEAFF. The CDR3 region has the DNA TGTGCCAGCAGCGCGCTACAGGGGGGGAACACTGAAGCTTTCTTT.

The gene calls are TRBV6-5 and TRBJ1-3; D not certain. The CDR3 sequence is 15 residues long. Trimming stripped 6 bases from V and 4 bases from J, with 16 bases between. CDR1 and CDR2 (germline): MNHEY, SVGAGI. CDR3 residues: CASRRSKTGGNTIYF. CDR3 DNA sequence: TGTGCCAGCAGGCGGTCTAAAACCGGGGGAAACACCATATATTTT.

This clone was counted ten times or more. Other DNA sequences in this specimen translate into the identical CDR3. The V and J genes are TRBV10-2 and TRBJ2-5, with D perhaps being TRBD1 or TRBD2 (5 bases each). Trimming took 4 bases from V and 4 from J, leaving 7 bases between them. There are 12 residues in the CDR3. Germline V CDR1 and CDR2: WSHSY, SAAADI. Here the CDR3 reads CASSGGGETQYF. The CDR3 DNA follows: TGCGCCAGCAGTGGTGGGGGAGAGACCCAGTACTTC.